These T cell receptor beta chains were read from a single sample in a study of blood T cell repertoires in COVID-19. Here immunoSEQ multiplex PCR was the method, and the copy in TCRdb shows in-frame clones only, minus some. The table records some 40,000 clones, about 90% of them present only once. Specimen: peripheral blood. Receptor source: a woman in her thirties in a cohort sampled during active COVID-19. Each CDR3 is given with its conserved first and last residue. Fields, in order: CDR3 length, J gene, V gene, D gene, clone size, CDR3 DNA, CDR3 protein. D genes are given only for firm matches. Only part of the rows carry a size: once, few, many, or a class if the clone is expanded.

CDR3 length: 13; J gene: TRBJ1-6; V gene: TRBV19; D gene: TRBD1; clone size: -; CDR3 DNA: TGTGCCAGTAGGACAGGGGGCAATTCACCCCTCCACTTT; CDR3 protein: CASRTGGNSPLHF
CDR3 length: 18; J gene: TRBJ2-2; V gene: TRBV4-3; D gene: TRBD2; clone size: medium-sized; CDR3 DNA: TGCGCCAGCAGCCAAGATCTGTGGGCGGGGGTGAACACCGGGGAGCTGTTTTTT; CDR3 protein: CASSQDLWAGVNTGELFF
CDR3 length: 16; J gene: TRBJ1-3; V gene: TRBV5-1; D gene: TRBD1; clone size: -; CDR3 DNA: TGCGCCAGCAGCTTGGGGACAGGATTCTCTGGAAACACCATATATTTT; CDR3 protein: CASSLGTGFSGNTIYF
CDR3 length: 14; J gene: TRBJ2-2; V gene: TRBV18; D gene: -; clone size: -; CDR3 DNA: TGTGCCAGCTCACTCATTAGTGAGGCCGGGGAGCTGTTTTTT; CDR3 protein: CASSLISEAGELFF
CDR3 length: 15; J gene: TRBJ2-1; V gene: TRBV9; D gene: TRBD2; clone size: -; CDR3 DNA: TGTGCCAGCAGCGTCTTTTCGGGAGGGCCTTATGAGCAGTTCTTC; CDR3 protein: CASSVFSGGPYEQFF
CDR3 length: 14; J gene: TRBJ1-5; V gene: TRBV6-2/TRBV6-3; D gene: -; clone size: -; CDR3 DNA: TGTGCCAGCAGTGGAGAGGTCCAGAGCCAGCCCCAGCATTTT; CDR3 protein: CASSGEVQSQPQHF
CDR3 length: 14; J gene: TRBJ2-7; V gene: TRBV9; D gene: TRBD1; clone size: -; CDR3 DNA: TGTGCCAGCTCCCAAGGGGGCGCGACTTCCGAGCAGTACTTC; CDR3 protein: CASSQGGATSEQYF
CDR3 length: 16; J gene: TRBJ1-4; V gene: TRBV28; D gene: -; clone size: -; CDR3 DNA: TGTGCCAGCAGCCTCGCCTCACTTGCAACTAATGAAAAACTGTTTTTT; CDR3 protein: CASSLASLATNEKLFF
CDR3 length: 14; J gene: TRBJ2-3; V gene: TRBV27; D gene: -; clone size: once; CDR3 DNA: TGTGCCAGCAGTTTATCCCGGAGCGCAGATACGCAGTATTTT; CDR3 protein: CASSLSRSADTQYF
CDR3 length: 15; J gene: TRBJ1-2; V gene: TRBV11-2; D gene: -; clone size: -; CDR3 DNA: TGTGCCAGCAGCTCTTTACCTGGGGGGAACTATGGCTACACCTTC; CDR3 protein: CASSSLPGGNYGYTF
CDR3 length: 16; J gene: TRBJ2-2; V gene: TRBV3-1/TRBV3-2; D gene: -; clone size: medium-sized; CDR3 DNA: TGTGCCAGCAGCCGACTAGGTTCAAGGAACACCGGGGAGCTGTTTTTT; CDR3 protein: CASSRLGSRNTGELFF
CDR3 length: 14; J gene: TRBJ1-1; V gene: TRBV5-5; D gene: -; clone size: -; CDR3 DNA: TGTGCCAGCAGCTTCCGTGGAGTCGAGACTGAAGCTTTCTTT; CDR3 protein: CASSFRGVETEAFF
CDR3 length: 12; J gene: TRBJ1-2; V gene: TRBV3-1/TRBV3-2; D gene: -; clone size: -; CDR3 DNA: TGTGCCAGCAGCCAGGCGCGGGGAGGCTACACCTTC; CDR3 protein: CASSQARGGYTF
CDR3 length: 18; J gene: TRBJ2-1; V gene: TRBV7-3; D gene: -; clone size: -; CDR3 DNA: TGTGCCAGCAGCTCCGGAACTATCGGTGATGTGGGGCCCAATGAGCAGTTCTTC; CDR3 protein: CASSSGTIGDVGPNEQFF
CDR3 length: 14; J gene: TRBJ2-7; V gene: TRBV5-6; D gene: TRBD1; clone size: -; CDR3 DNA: TGTGCCAGCAGCAGGACAGGGAGCGCCCACGAGCAGTACTTC; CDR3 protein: CASSRTGSAHEQYF
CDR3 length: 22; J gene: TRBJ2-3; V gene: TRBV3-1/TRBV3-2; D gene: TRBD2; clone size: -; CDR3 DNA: TGTGCCAGCAGCCAAGAAGTCGAACCTTGGCTAGCGGTTCGGGGGTGCTCAGATACGCAGTATTTT; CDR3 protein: CASSQEVEPWLAVRGCSDTQYF
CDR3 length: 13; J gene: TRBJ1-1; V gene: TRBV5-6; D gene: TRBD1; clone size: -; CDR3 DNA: TGTGCCAGCAGCTCGGGACAGGGCGCGCGGGCTTTCTTT; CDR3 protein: CASSSGQGARAFF
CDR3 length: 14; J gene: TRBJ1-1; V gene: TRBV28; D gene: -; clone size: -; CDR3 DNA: TGTGCCAGCACCCCTCCGGGGAAGAACACTGAAGCTTTCTTT; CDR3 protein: CASTPPGKNTEAFF
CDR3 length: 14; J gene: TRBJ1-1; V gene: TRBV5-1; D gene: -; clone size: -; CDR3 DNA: TGCGCCAGCTCCCAACCGCAGGCGAACACTGAAGCTTTCTTT; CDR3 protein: CASSQPQANTEAFF
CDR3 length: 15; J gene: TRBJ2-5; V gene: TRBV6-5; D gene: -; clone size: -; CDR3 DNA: TGTGCCAGGCCGGAAGGGGTCCGGTACCAAGAGACCCAGTACTTC; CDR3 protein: CARPEGVRYQETQYF
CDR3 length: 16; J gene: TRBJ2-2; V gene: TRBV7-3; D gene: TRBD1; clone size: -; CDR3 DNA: TGTGCCAGCAGCACGGGGGGACAGGGGAACACCGGGGAGCTGTTTTTT; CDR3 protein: CASSTGGQGNTGELFF
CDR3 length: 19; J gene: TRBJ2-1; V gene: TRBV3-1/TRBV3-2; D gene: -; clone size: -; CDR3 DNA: TGTGCCAGCAGCCAAGATCGGGCGCTAGCGACTCGAGGTCACAATGAGCAGTTCTTC; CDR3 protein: CASSQDRALATRGHNEQFF
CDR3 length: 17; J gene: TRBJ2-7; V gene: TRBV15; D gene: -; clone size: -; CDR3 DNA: TGTGCCACCAGCAGAGATGATGGTAGAGGAAGTCGGCACGAGCAGTACTTC; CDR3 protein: CATSRDDGRGSRHEQYF
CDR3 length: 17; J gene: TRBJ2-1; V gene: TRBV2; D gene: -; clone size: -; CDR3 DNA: TGTGCCAGCAGCGAAGTCCCGACAGGGACTAGGGGAAATGAGCAGTTCTTC; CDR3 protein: CASSEVPTGTRGNEQFF
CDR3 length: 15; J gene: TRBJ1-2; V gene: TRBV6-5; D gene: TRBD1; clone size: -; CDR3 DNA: TGTGCCAGCAGTACCCGGGACAGGGGGCCCTATGGCTACACCTTC; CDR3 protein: CASSTRDRGPYGYTF
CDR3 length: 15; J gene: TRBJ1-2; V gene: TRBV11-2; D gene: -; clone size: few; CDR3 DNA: TGTGCCAGCAGCTTGGACAGAACGCCTAACTATGGCTACACCTTC; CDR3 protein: CASSLDRTPNYGYTF
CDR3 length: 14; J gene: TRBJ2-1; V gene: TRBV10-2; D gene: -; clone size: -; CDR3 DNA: TGCGCCAGCAGTGAGTCGGCCCCAGGTATGAAACAGTTCTTC; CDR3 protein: CASSESAPGMKQFF
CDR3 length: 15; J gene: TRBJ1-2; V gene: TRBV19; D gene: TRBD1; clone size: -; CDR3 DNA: TGTGCCAGTAGTATAGATCGGGCAGGGGGCGATGGCTACACCTTC; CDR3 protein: CASSIDRAGGDGYTF
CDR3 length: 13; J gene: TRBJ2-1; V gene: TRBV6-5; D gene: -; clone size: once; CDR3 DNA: TGTGCCGTCCACTCGACTAGAAAGGATGAGCAGTTCTTC; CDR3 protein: CAVHSTRKDEQFF
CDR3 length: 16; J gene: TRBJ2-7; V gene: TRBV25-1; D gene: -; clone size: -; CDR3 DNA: TGTGCCAGCAGGGGGGGGGTGAGGGACAACTCCTACGAGCAGTACTTC; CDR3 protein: CASRGGVRDNSYEQYF
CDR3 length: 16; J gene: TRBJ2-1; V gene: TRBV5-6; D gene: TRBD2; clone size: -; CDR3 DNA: TGTGCCAGCAGCTTGAGGCTAGCGGGAGCCTACAATGAGCAGTTCTTC; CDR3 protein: CASSLRLAGAYNEQFF
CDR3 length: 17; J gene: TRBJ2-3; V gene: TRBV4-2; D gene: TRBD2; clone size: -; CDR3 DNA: TGTGCCAGCAGCCCTAGGAGCGGGAGGGCCCTCGGAGATACGCAGTATTTT; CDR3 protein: CASSPRSGRALGDTQYF
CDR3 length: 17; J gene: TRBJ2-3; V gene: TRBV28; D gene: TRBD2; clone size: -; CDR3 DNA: TGTGCCAGCAGTTTACGGACTAGCGGGAGGGGCACAGATACGCAGTATTTT; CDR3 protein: CASSLRTSGRGTDTQYF
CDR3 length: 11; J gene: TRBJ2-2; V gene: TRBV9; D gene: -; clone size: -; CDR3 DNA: TGTGCCAGCAGCGATCAGGGGGAGCTGTTTTTT; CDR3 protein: CASSDQGELFF
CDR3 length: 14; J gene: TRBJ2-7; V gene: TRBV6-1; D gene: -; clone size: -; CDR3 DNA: TGTGCCAGCAGTGATTGGGGGGAGGTGTACGAGCAGTACTTC; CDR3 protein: CASSDWGEVYEQYF
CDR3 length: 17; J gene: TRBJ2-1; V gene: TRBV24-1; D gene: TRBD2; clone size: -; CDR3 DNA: TGTGCCACCAGTGACCCCAGCGGGAGTAGCTCCTACAATGAGCAGTTCTTC; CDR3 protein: CATSDPSGSSSYNEQFF
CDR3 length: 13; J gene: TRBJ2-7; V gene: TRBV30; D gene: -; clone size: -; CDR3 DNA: TGTGCCTGGAGCGCGTCGGTCATCTACGAGCAGTACTTC; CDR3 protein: CAWSASVIYEQYF
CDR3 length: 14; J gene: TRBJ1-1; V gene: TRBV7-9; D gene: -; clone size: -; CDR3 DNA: TGTGCCAGCAGCCCGGGATTTGGGAGCACTGAAGCTTTCTTT; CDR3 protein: CASSPGFGSTEAFF
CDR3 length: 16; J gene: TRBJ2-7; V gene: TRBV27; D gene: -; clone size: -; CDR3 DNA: TGTGCCAGCAGCCCAATTGGCGAGCGGGCCTCCTACGAGCAGTACTTC; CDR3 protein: CASSPIGERASYEQYF
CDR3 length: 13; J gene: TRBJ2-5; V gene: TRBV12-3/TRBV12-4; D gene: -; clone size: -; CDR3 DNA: TGTGCCAGCAGTTTACCCGGGCAAGAGACCCAGTACTTC; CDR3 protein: CASSLPGQETQYF
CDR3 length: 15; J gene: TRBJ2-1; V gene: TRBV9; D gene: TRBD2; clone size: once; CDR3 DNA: TGTGCCAGCAGCGTAGGGGGGAGGGCCTACAATGAGCAGTTCTTC; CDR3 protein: CASSVGGRAYNEQFF
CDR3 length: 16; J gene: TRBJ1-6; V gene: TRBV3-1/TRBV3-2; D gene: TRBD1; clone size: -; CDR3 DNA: TGTGCCAGCAGCCAAGAGGGCAGGGGGCGTAGTTCACCCCTCCACTTT; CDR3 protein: CASSQEGRGRSSPLHF
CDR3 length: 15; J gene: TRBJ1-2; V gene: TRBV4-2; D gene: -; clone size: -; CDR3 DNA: TGTGCCAGCAGCCAACCCCTCGGCACGGGTTATGGCTACACCTTC; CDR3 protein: CASSQPLGTGYGYTF
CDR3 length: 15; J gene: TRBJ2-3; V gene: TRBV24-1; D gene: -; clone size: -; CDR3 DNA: TGTGCCACCAGTGATTTGGGGGAGAGCACAGATACGCAGTATTTT; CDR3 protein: CATSDLGESTDTQYF
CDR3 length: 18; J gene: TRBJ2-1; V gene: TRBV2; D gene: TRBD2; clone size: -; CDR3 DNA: TGTGCCAGCAATGGGGCGTTGGGCGGGAGGGCCTCCTACAATGAGCAGTTCTTC; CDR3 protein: CASNGALGGRASYNEQFF
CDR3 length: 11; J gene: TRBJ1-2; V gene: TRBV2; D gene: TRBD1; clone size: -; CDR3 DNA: TGTGCCAGCGTGACAGGGGGCGGCTACACCTTC; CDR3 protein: CASVTGGGYTF
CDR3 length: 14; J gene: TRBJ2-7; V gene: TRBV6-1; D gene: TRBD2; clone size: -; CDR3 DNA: TGTGCCAGCAGTGAGACGGGAGGGACCTACGAGCAGTACTTC; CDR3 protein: CASSETGGTYEQYF
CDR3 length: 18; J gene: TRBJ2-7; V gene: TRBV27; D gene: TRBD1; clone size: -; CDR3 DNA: TGTGCCAGCAGCCCTTTCGGACAGGGGGCCAGCGTCGGATACGAGCAGTACTTC; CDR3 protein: CASSPFGQGASVGYEQYF
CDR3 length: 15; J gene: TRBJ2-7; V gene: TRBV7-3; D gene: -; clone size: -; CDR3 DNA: TGTGCCAGCAGCTTAAACCCGGAGGGGATCTACGAGCAGTACTTC; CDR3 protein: CASSLNPEGIYEQYF
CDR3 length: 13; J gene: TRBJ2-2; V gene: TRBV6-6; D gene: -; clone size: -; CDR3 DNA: TGTGCCAGCACCAACGGGGAAACCGGGGAGCTGTTTTTT; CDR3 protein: CASTNGETGELFF
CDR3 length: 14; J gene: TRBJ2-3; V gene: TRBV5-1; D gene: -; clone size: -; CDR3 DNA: TGCGCCAGCAGTGGCCGGGAGTGGGGAGATACGCAGTATTTT; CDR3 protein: CASSGREWGDTQYF
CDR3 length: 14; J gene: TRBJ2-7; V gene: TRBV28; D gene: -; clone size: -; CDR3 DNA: TGTGCCAGCAGTTTAGCGGGACAGTACCACGAGCAGTACTTC; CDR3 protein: CASSLAGQYHEQYF
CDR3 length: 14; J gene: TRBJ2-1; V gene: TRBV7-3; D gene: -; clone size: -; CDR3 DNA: TGTGCCAGCAGCTCTCAGGGTACCTACAATGAGCAGTTCTTC; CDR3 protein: CASSSQGTYNEQFF
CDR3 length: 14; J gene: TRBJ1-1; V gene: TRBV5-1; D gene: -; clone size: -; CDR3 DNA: TGCGCCAGCAGCTTCCAGGGAAGGGAAACTGAAGCTTTCTTT; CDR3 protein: CASSFQGRETEAFF